A single sample is the source of the 26 T cell receptor beta chains below, sequenced in a study of neurological immune-mediated disorders. TCRdb reprocessed the 5' RACE reads with MiXCR, giving one entry per CDR3 protein. Found here are some 80,000 distinct CDR3 sequences, 4.3% of them singletons; the top ten hold less than 7.5%. Noted time point: longitudinal time-point 3. Material: PBMCs. All receptors come from a woman aged 60-75 years with multiple sclerosis.

This clonotype was recorded many times. V usage is TRBV7-8 and J usage is TRBJ2-3; D call uncertain. Germline CDR1 is SGHVS and CDR2 is FQNEAQ. This CDR3 region has 16 residues. Trimming took off 1 base at V and 3 bases at J, with 14 bases between the two ends. CDR3 sequence reads: CASSLDKFLVTDTQYF. For the CDR3, the DNA is TGTGCCAGCAGCTTAGACAAGTTTTTGGTGACAGATACGCAGTATTTT.

In its sample, this clonotype was seen many times. The chain employs TRBV5-1 and TRBJ2-2, with TRBD1 matching over 7 bases. The CDR3 extends over 17 amino acids. The V gene end was trimmed by 2 bases and the J gene end by 0 bases; junction bases not matched to a gene: 7. Per the germline V gene, CDR1 is SGHRS and CDR2 is YFSETQ. The CDR3 DNA sequence: TGCGCCAGCAGCTTTCCCGGACAGGACCCGAACACCGGGGAGCTGTTTTTT. Translating it yields CASSFPGQDPNTGELFF.

The V gene is TRBV2, the J gene TRBJ2-1; tentative D call: TRBD1 (5 bases). Germline V lookup: CDR1 SNHLY, CDR2 FYNNEI. The CDR3 runs to 15 residues. V shed 6 bases and J shed 5 bases, with 17 bases lying between them. CDR3 region: CASREQGTANNEQFF. In nucleotides, the CDR3 is TGTGCCAGCAGGGAGCAGGGAACGGCTAACAATGAGCAGTTCTTC.

The sample holds many counts of this clonotype. V is TRBV11-2 and J is TRBJ1-6; tentative D call: TRBD1 (5 bases). Trimming shortened V by 1 base and J by 7 bases, and 11 bases separated the two germline ends. This CDR3 has 15 residues. The germline CDR1 and CDR2 sequences are SGHAT and FQNNGV. CDR3 nucleotide sequence: TGTGCCAGCAGCTTAGCAGCGACAGAGAATTCACCCCTCCACTTT. This sequence encodes CASSLAATENSPLHF. Complete variable domain (other parts from reference TRBV11-2 and TRBJ1-6): EAGVAQSPRYKIIEKRQSVAFWCNPISGHATLYWYQQILGQGPKLLIQFQNNGVVDDSQLPKDRFSAERLKGVDSTLKIQPAKLEDSAVYLCASSLAATENSPLHFGNGTRLTVT.

In this sample, this clonotype turned up many times. CDR3 bases: TGTGCCAGCAGCTTATCCCCTATGGGTGAGCAGTTCTTC. Encoded protein: CASSLSPMGEQFF. V and J are TRBV7-8 and TRBJ2-1, with D unclear. Trimming shortened V by 2 bases and J by 9 bases, and 11 bases separated the two germline ends. Germline CDR1 is SGHVS and CDR2 is FQNEAQ. This CDR3 spans 13 amino acids.

This clonotype was counted many times. The chain couples TRBV5-1 to TRBJ1-4; D not resolved. The V gene's germline CDR1 is SGHRS and CDR2 YFSETQ. The CDR3 is 14 amino acids. V dropped 0 bases and J dropped 3 bases, with 6 bases sitting between them. The CDR3 nucleotides are TGCGCCAGCAGCTTGGGCCAGTCTAATGAAAAACTGTTTTTT. Translated, it gives CASSLGQSNEKLFF.

This clonotype has at least ten counts. V usage is TRBV6-5 and J usage is TRBJ2-5, with a tentative D call TRBD2 (5 bases). Trimming shortened V by 0 bases and J by 2 bases, and 13 bases separated the two germline ends. The CDR3 loop spans 16 amino acids. Germline V gene sequence: CDR1 MNHEY, CDR2 SVGAGI. The DNA of the CDR3 is TGTGCCAGCAGTTACTCGAGTGCAGCGGTGCAAGAGACCCAGTACTTC. Its translation is CASSYSSAAVQETQYF.

This clonotype appeared many times. The CDR3 protein is CASQKGGLNTEAFF. CDR3 nucleotides: TGTGCCAGCCAAAAAGGTGGCTTGAACACTGAAGCTTTCTTT. The chain uses TRBV7-2 and TRBJ1-1; no reliable D call. Germline CDR1 and CDR2: SGHTA and FQGNSA. CDR3 length: 14 residues. Trimming pared 8 bases from V and 0 bases from J, leaving 13 bases between. The variable domain in full, with the rest retrieved from reference TRBV7-2 and TRBJ1-1, is GAGVSQSPSNKVTEKGKDVELRCDPISGHTALYWYRQSLGQGLEFLIYFQGNSAPDKSGLPSDRFSAERTGGSVSTLTIQRTQQEDSAVYLCASQKGGLNTEAFFGQGTRLTVV.

By sample fraction, this clonotype is medium-sized (0.01 to 0.1%). J is TRBJ2-7 and V is TRBV5-1; TRBD2 aligns across 7 bases. The ends lost 3 bases at V and 2 bases at J; junction bases unmatched: 5. CDR1 and CDR2 from the germline V gene are SGHRS and YFSETQ. The CDR3 runs to 14 residues. The CDR3 protein is CASSSRDYPYEQYF. Here the CDR3 DNA reads TGCGCCAGCAGCTCCCGGGACTACCCCTACGAGCAGTACTTC.

This clonotype was counted ten times or more. V is TRBV2 and J is TRBJ1-5; TRBD1 matches 9 bases. V was clipped by 8 bases and J by 4 bases; unmatched bases: 9. There are 15 residues in the CDR3. CDR1 is SNHLY and CDR2 is FYNNEI in the germline V gene. CDR3 in amino acids: CASRGDRARNQPQHF. As DNA, the CDR3 is TGTGCCAGCCGGGGGGACAGGGCTCGAAATCAGCCCCAGCATTTT.

The table lists this clonotype with many counts. The chain combines TRBV14 with TRBJ1-1; a possible D gene is TRBD1 (6 bases). The V end was cut by 4 bases, the J end by 10 bases, with 22 bases between. This CDR3 is 15 amino acids long. Germline CDR1 and CDR2: SGHDN and FVKESK. The CDR3 sequence: CASSLDRRTGHGAFF. The CDR3 DNA sequence: TGTGCCAGCAGCCTAGACAGAAGAACGGGACATGGAGCTTTCTTT.

Many counts were recorded for this clonotype. One junction end disagrees with the germline gene, perhaps due to a read error. The chain carries TRBV2 and TRBJ2-2, with D possibly being TRBD2 (5 bases). The germline CDR1 and CDR2 sequences are SNHLY and FYNNEI. The CDR3 consists of 13 residues. Written as DNA, the CDR3 is TGTGTCAGCAGTGCGGGGAACACCGGGGAGCTGTTTTTT. As protein: CVSSAGNTGELFF.

This clonotype was seen ten or more times. The chain carries TRBV6-1 and TRBJ2-5, with D tentatively TRBD2 (5 bases). The germline CDR1 and CDR2 sequences are MNHNS and SASEGT. Trimming removed 3 bases from V and 4 bases from J, with 9 bases in between. CDR3 length: 13 residues. CDR3 DNA: TGTGCCAGCAGTGAGACCGGAGGAGAGACCCAGTACTTC. As protein: CASSETGGETQYF.

This clonotype has at least ten counts. The chain links TRBV20-1 to TRBJ1-1; D perhaps matches TRBD1 (6 bases). Per germline, CDR1 DFQATT and CDR2 SNEGSKA (reference sequence). This CDR3 region has 12 residues. V was trimmed by 3 bases and J by 8 bases, leaving 13 bases between them. The CDR3 spells CSARQGREEAFF. Written as DNA, the CDR3 is TGCAGTGCTAGGCAGGGGCGCGAAGAAGCTTTCTTT.

This clonotype was counted many times. The rearrangement uses TRBV29-1 and TRBJ2-2, with D possibly TRBD2 on 6 matching bases. The CDR3 runs 13 residues. Germline CDR1 reads SQVTM; CDR2 reads ANQGSEA. Trimming shortened V by 7 bases and J by 6 bases, and 15 bases separated the two germline ends. The CDR3 nucleotides are TGCAGCGCCGTCGCGGGGTGGGCCGGGGAGCTGTTTTTT. Its protein is CSAVAGWAGELFF.

This clonotype was detected ten times or more. The V and J genes are TRBV6-2 or TRBV6-3 and TRBJ2-7, with 7 bases identical to TRBD2. This CDR3 has 16 residues. Germline-derived CDR1 and CDR2 are MNHEY and SVGEGT. After removal of 4 bases from V and 6 bases from J, the junction contained 15 bases not matched to a gene. CDR3 sequence reads: CASSSEVRAGRTEQYF. The CDR3, as DNA: TGTGCCAGCAGTTCCGAAGTGCGAGCGGGGAGGACCGAGCAGTACTTC.

This clonotype showed up just a few times. The genes are TRBV11-3 and TRBJ2-1, with D maybe TRBD2 (5 bases). Trimming took off 1 base at V and 8 bases at J, with 12 bases between the two ends. This CDR3 contains 14 residues. CDR1 SGHNT and CDR2 YENEEA come from the germline V gene. The DNA for the CDR3 is TGTGCCAGCAGCTTAGGTTCGGGAATCGATGAGCAGTTCTTC. This encodes CASSLGSGIDEQFF. Complete variable domain (other parts from reference TRBV11-3 and TRBJ2-1): EAGVVQSPRYKIIEKKQPVAFWCNPISGHNTLYWYLQNLGQGPELLIRYENEEAVDDSQLPKDRFSAERLKGVDSTLKIQPAELGDSAVYLCASSLGSGIDEQFFGPGTRLTVL.

This clonotype was picked up many times. V usage is TRBV12-3 or TRBV12-4 and J usage is TRBJ1-2, with D perhaps TRBD1 (6 bases). V lost 6 bases and J lost 4, with 18 bases in between. The CDR3 length is 15 residues. DNA for the CDR3: TGTGCCAGCAGCAATTCAGGGGCGCCCGGCTATGGCTACACCTTC. Residues: CASSNSGAPGYGYTF.

This clonotype was detected ten times or more. The V and J genes are TRBV20-1 and TRBJ2-3; 8 nucleotides agree with TRBD2. Germline V gene sequence: CDR1 DFQATT, CDR2 SNEGSKA (reference sequence). V gave up 6 bases and J gave up 1 base; unmatched junction bases: 3. This CDR3 spans 13 amino acids. The CDR3 region has the DNA TGCAGTGCCCCAGCGGGGGGCACAGATACGCAGTATTTT. It specifies CSAPAGGTDTQYF.

This clonotype was detected only a few times. V usage is TRBV24-1 and J usage is TRBJ2-7; weak D call: TRBD2 (7 bases). V dropped 10 bases and J dropped 0 bases, with 12 bases sitting between them. The V gene's germline CDR1 is KGHDR and CDR2 SFDVKD. CDR3 length equals 13 residues. The CDR3 DNA reads as TGTGCCACAGGGGGGGACGGCTCCTACGAGCAGTACTTC. Protein sequence: CATGGDGSYEQYF.

This clonotype was counted ten times or more. The rearrangement uses TRBV20-1 and TRBJ2-3; D gene unclear. The CDR3 loop spans 11 amino acids. Looked up from germline, CDR1 is DFQATT and CDR2 is SNEGSKA (reference sequence). The V end was cut by 3 bases, the J end by 4 bases, with 5 bases between. In nucleotides, the CDR3 is TGCAGTGCTAGTCTCCCAGATACGCAGTATTTT. Protein: CSASLPDTQYF.

This clonotype was recorded many times. This chain links TRBV5-1 with TRBJ1-3; 7 bases agree with TRBD1. Germline CDR1 is SGHRS and CDR2 is YFSETQ. CDR3 size: 14 residues. Losses at the gene ends were 4 bases for V and 4 bases for J; bases not matched to a gene: 5. CDR3 nucleotide sequence: TGCGCCAGCAGCATCGTAGGGGGCGGAAACACCATATATTTT. This codes for CASSIVGGGNTIYF.

This clonotype was detected many times. This sequence joins TRBV5-1 and TRBJ1-2, with TRBD1 identical over 8 bases. Trimming at V came to 4 bases and at J to 3 bases, leaving 5 bases not matched to a gene. The CDR3 loop spans 14 amino acids. CDR1 is SGHRS and CDR2 is YFSETQ in the germline V gene. The CDR3 region is CASSPAGGDYGYTF. CDR3 nucleotide sequence: TGCGCCAGCAGCCCCGCAGGGGGCGACTATGGCTACACCTTC.

This clonotype was recorded at least ten times. The chain couples TRBV7-6 to TRBJ2-1, with 10 nucleotides matching TRBD2. CDR1 SGHVS and CDR2 FNYEAQ come from the germline V gene. The CDR3 loop spans 15 amino acids. The ends lost 3 bases at V and 6 bases at J; junction bases unmatched: 5. CDR3 bases: TGTGCCAGCAGCTTTTATAGCGGGGGGACCAATGAGCAGTTCTTC. It codes for CASSFYSGGTNEQFF. The variable domain in full, completed from reference TRBV7-6 and TRBJ2-1, reads GAGVSQSPRYKVTKRGQDVALRCDPISGHVSLYWYRQALGQGPEFLTYFNYEAQQDKSGLPNDRFSAERPEGSISTLTIQRTEQRDSAMYRCASSFYSGGTNEQFFGPGTRLTVL.

This clonotype appeared many times. The chain links TRBV3-1 to TRBJ2-1, with a weak D call TRBD2 (6 bases). Germline V gene lookup returns CDR1 LGHDT and CDR2 YNNKEL (reference sequence). This CDR3 has 15 amino acids. V lost 2 bases and J lost 0, with 8 bases in between. CDR3 nucleotide sequence: TGTGCCAGCAGCCAACAGGGAGGCTCCTACAATGAGCAGTTCTTC. Translating gives CASSQQGGSYNEQFF.

The V call is TRBV4-2, the J call TRBJ2-3; D gene unclear. V was trimmed by 0 bases and J by 4 bases, leaving 8 bases between them. The CDR3 is 14 amino acids. Germline CDR1 LGHNA, CDR2 YNFKEQ. Here the CDR3 DNA reads TGTGCCAGCAGCCAAGATCCCCCCGCAGATACGCAGTATTTT. This gives the protein CASSQDPPADTQYF.